This TCR beta chain was captured in a study of blood T cells in healthy people across ages. The CDR3 has 15 residues. In germline, CDR1 is SGHNT, CDR2 YYREEE (reference sequence). Trimming removed 0 bases at V and 5 bases at J, with 14 bases between. A few counts support this clonotype. A second about 7 to 11 cycle PCR used barcoded and J-beta primers. TCRdb called the 5' RACE reads again in MiXCR, with one record for every CDR3 protein. The sample holds roughly 570,000 distinct CDR3 sequences, roughly 28% seen once. This TCR was recovered from a woman in her 70s in good health. Sequencing was done on a sample of blood. The V and J genes are TRBV5-4 and TRBJ1-1, with D possibly TRBD1 on 5 matching bases. CDR3 nucleotides: TGTGCCAGCAGCTTGGAAGGGGCCCCAAAAACTGAAGCTTTCTTT. It yields the protein CASSLEGAPKTEAFF. Full variable domain (outside the CDR3, taken from reference TRBV5-4 and TRBJ1-1): ETGVTQSPTHLIKTRGQQVTLRCSSQSGHNTVSWYQQALGQGPQFIFQYYREEENGRGNFPPRFSGLQFPNYSSELNVNALELDDSALYLCASSLEGAPKTEAFFGQGTRLTVV.